This T cell receptor (beta chain) was sequenced in a study of OX40 agonist ivuxolimab in advanced cancers. Across the whole study: Dose-escalation patients' cancers were hepatocellular carcinoma, melanoma, renal cell or head and neck cancer. Treatment received earlier with anti-PD-1, anti-PD-L1 or anti-CTLA-4 agents was allowed, and over 30% had some. The study, taken as a whole, reports: Both blood CD4+ and CD8+ T cells showed clonal growth by week 6 at 0.1 to 3.0 mg/kg.

Concerning this clone: Its antigen is still unknown.

At baseline, cycle 4 day 1, and cycle 7 day 1, blood was sampled. The CDR3 consists of 16 residues. CDR1 SGHRS and CDR2 YFSETQ come from the germline V gene. Trimming took 4 bases from V and 0 from J, leaving 17 bases between them. The method was immunoSEQ multiplex PCR; TCRdb's version includes in-frame clones alone and lacks a portion of them. The sample includes tens of thousands of clones, 80% to 90% of them seen just once. This sequence was found in an adult with an advanced solid tumor such as melanoma, head and neck, liver or kidney cancer. This sequence joins TRBV5-1 and TRBJ2-7, with D possibly TRBD1 on 6 matching bases. This material consisted of CD4+ or CD8+ T cells sorted from blood, taken in a trial of the OX40 agonist ivuxolimab. CDR3 sequence (DNA): TGCGCCAGCAGCCCTCAACCAGGACAGAGCTCCTACGAGCAGTACTTC. Its protein is CASSPQPGQSSYEQYF.